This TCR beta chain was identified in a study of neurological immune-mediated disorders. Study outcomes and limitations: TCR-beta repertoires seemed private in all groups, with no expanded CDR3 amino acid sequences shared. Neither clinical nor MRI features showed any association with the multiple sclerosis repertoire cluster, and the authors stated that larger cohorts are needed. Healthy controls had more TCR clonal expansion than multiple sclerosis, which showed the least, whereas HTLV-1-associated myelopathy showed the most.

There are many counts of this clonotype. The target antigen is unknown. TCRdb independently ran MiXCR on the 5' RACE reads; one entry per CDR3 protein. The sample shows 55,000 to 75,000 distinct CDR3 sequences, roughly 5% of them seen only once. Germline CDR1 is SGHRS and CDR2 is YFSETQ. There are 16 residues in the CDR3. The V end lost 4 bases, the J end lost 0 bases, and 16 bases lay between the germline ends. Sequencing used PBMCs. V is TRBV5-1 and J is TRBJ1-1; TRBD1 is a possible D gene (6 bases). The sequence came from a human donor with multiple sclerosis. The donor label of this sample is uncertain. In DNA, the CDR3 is TGCGCCAGCAGCCCGGGACACAGGGATTTGAACACTGAAGCTTTCTTT. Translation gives CASSPGHRDLNTEAFF.